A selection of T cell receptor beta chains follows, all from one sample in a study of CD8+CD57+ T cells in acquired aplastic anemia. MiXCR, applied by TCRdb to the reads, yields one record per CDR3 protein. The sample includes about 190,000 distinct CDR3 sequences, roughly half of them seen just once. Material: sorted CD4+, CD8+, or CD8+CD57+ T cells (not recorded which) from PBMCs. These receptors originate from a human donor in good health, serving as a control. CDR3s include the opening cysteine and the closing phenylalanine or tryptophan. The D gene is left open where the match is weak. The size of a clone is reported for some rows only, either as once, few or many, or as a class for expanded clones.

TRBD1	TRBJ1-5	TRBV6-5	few	CASTRVGTGAGQLQHF	TGTGCCAGCACACGAGTTGGTACAGGGGCAGGACAGCTCCAGCATTTT
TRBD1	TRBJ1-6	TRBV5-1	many	CASSFRPTGAGSYNSPLHF	TGCGCCAGCAGCTTCCGCCCGACAGGGGCCGGCTCCTATAATTCACCCCTCCACTTT
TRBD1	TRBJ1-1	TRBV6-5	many	CASSPPGQGSEAFF	TGTGCCAGCAGCCCCCCCGGACAGGGTAGCGAAGCTTTCTTT
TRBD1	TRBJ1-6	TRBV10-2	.	CASSPNTRGRKSPLHF	TGTGCCAGCAGCCCAAATACCAGGGGGCGAAAATCACCCCTCCACTTT
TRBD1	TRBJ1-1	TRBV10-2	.	CASSETGTGNTEAFF	TGCGCCAGCAGTGAGACCGGGACAGGTAACACTGAAGCTTTCTTT
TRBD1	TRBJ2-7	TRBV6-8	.	CASTSRDTRDRAFDEQYF	TGTGCCAGCACATCTCGGGATACGCGGGACAGGGCTTTCGACGAGCAGTACTTC
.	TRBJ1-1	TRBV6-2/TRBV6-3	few	CASRRGTGGEAFF	TGTGCCAGCAGACGCGGGACCGGTGGAGAAGCTTTCTTT
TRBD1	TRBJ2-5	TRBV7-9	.	CASSSTGQQTQYF	TGTGCCAGCAGCTCGACAGGGCAACAGACCCAGTACTTC
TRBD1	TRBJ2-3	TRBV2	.	CASSEVTGGGTDTQYF	TGTGCCAGCAGTGAAGTTACAGGGGGCGGCACAGATACGCAGTATTTT
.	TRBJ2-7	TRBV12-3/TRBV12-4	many	CASTPAGGAPFTYEQYF	TGTGCCAGCACCCCCGCCGGCGGGGCGCCTTTTACCTACGAGCAGTACTTC
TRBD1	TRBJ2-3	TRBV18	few	CASSPGQGRGTDTQYF	TGTGCCAGCTCACCCGGACAGGGTCGAGGCACAGATACGCAGTATTTT
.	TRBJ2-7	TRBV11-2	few	CASSLTSNEQYF	TGTGCCAGCAGCTTAACATCTAACGAGCAGTACTTC
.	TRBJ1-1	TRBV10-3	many	CAISVDAPQLNTEAFF	TGTGCCATCAGTGTAGATGCACCCCAACTGAACACTGAAGCTTTCTTT
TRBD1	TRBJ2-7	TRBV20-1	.	CSATPRQGQGEQYF	TGCAGTGCTACCCCCCGACAGGGGCAGGGAGAGCAGTACTTC
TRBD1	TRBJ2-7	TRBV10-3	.	CAIKDRYSYEQYF	TGTGCCATCAAGGACAGGTACTCCTACGAGCAGTACTTC
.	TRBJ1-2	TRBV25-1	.	CASSEAGTFNYGYTF	TGTGCCAGCAGTGAGGCCGGGACGTTTAACTATGGCTACACCTTC
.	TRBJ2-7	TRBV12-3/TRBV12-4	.	CASSPGCEQYF	TGCGCCAGCAGTCCCGGTTGCGAGCAGTACTTC
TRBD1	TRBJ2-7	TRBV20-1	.	CSAKGTGHPYEQYF	TGCAGTGCGAAAGGGACAGGGCATCCCTACGAGCAGTACTTC
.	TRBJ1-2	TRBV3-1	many	CASSQDGQSNYGYTF	TGTGCCAGCAGCCAAGATGGCCAGAGTAACTATGGCTACACCTTC
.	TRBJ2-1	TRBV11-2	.	CASSALLAGDEQFF	TGTGCCAGCAGCGCCTTACTAGCCGGAGATGAGCAGTTCTTC
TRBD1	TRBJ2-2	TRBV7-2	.	CASRVDRVTGELFF	TGTGCCAGCAGAGTGGACAGGGTAACCGGGGAGCTGTTTTTT
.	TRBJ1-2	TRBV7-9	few	CASQTRQGSTYGYTF	TGTGCCAGTCAAACGCGGCAGGGGAGCACGTATGGCTACACCTTC
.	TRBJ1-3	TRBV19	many	CASSWTYTDTIYF	TGTGCCAGTAGTTGGACCTATACGGACACCATATATTTT
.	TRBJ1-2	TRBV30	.	CAWSRGPNYGYTF	TGTGCCTGGAGCAGAGGACCTAACTATGGCTACACCTTC
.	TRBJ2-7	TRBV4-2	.	CASSQDRRGYEQYF	TGTGCCAGCAGCCAAGATAGGAGGGGCTACGAGCAGTACTTC
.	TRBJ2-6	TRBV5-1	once	CASSLRQGTGANVLTF	TGCGCCAGCAGCTTGAGGCAGGGAACTGGGGCCAACGTCCTGACTTTC
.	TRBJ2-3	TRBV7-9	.	CASSLRVSTVTQYF	TGTGCCAGCAGCCTAAGGGTTAGCACAGTTACGCAGTATTTT
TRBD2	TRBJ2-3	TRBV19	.	CASTRTRGGEQYF	TGTGCCAGTACTAGGACTAGGGGAGGGGAGCAGTATTTT
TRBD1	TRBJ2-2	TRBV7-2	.	CASSGGQTTGELFF	TGTGCCAGCAGCGGGGGACAGACCACCGGGGAGCTGTTTTTT
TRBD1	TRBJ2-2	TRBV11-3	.	CASSLTGGAYTGELFF	TGTGCCAGCAGCTTAACAGGGGGCGCATATACCGGGGAGCTGTTTTTT
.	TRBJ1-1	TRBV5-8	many	CASSLGEGEAFF	TGTGCCAGCAGCTTAGGGGAAGGTGAAGCTTTCTTT
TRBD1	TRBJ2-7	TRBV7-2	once	CASSLGTGRNEQYF	TGTGCCAGCAGCCTCGGGACAGGGAGGAACGAGCAGTACTTC
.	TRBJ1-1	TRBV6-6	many	CASSTDQGLNTEAFF	TGTGCCAGCAGTACCGATCAGGGGTTGAACACTGAAGCTTTCTTT
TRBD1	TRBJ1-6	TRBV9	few	CASSVTGTDNSPLHF	TGTGCCAGCAGCGTTACCGGGACAGACAATTCACCCCTCCACTTT
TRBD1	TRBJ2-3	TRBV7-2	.	CASSQNTGGATQYF	TGTGCCAGCAGCCAGAATACAGGGGGTGCTACGCAGTATTTT
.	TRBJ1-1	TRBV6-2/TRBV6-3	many	CASSWTVGTEAFF	TGTGCCAGCAGTTGGACGGTTGGCACTGAAGCTTTCTTT
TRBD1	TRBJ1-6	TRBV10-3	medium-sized	CAIGTAYNSPLHF	TGTGCCATCGGGACAGCCTATAATTCACCCCTCCACTTT
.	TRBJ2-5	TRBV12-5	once	CASGLENLRETQYF	TGTGCTAGTGGTTTGGAAAACCTCCGGGAGACCCAGTACTTC
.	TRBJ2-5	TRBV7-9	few	CASSPHGALQETQYF	TGTGCCAGCAGCCCTCACGGGGCGCTCCAAGAGACCCAGTACTTC
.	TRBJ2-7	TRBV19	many	CASTPSLIASSSYEQYF	TGTGCCAGTACCCCTTCCCTAATAGCCTCGTCCTCCTACGAGCAGTACTTC
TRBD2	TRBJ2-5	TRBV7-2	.	CASSTWPGTSSVGETQYF	TGTGCCAGCAGCACCTGGCCGGGGACTAGCAGTGTTGGGGAGACCCAGTACTTC
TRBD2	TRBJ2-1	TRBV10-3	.	CASSYSGGGAHTNEQFF	TGTGCCAGCAGTTACTCCGGCGGGGGGGCCCATACGAATGAGCAGTTCTTC
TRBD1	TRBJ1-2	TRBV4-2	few	CASSRGPGGSYGYTF	TGTGCCAGCAGCCGGGGCCCAGGGGGCAGCTATGGCTACACCTTC
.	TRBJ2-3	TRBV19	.	CASSTRIDTDTQYF	TGTGCCAGTAGTACCCGAATTGACACAGATACGCAGTATTTT
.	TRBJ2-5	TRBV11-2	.	CASSFRPGTSAETQYF	TGTGCCAGCAGCTTTCGCCCGGGGACTTCGGCAGAGACCCAGTACTTC
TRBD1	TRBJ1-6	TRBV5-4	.	CASSLDRALGSPLHF	TGTGCCAGCAGTTTGGACAGGGCCCTCGGATCACCCCTCCACTTT
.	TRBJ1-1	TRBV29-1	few	CSANRALSNTEAFF	TGCAGCGCAAACAGGGCACTTTCGAACACTGAAGCTTTCTTT
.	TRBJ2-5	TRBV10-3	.	CAISERTAETQYF	TGTGCCATCAGTGAAAGGACAGCAGAGACCCAGTACTTC
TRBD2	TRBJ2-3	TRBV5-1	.	CASSFQRGGRNEQYF	TGTGCCAGCAGCTTTCAGCGGGGGGGTAGGAATGAGCAGTATTTT
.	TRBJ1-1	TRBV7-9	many	CASSPTAMNTEAFF	TGTGCCAGCAGCCCGACAGCGATGAACACTGAAGCTTTCTTT